The clone carrying this T cell receptor beta chain was seen more than once but under ten times. Its antigen remains unknown. This entry belongs to a study of cytomegalovirus exposure and HLA in healthy donors. Vbeta (60) and Jbeta (13) primers were used in the PCR. Method: immunoSEQ multiplex PCR; TCRdb's copy keeps in-frame clones and lacks some. The sample lists a few hundred thousand clones; roughly 70% were seen once. Study results and caveats: Most TCR sequences were seen very rarely across donors, but some public TCRs occurred in many. In a later analysis, approximately 18,000 TCR beta sequences were associated with HLA alleles at 0.05 false discovery rate.

Germline-derived CDR1 and CDR2 are MNHEY and SVGAGI. This CDR3 is 15 amino acids long. V trimming: 6 bases; J trimming: 5 bases; junction bases outside the gene matches: 6. The TCR sequence derives from a female donor in good health and CMV-seronegative. Sequencing was carried out using PBMCs. The J gene is TRBJ2-1, the V gene TRBV6-5, with TRBD2 matching 11 bases. As DNA, the CDR3 is TGTGCCAGCAGAATTGTTAGCGGGAGGGACAATGAGCAGTTCTTC. The encoded protein is CASRIVSGRDNEQFF.